This T cell receptor beta chain was profiled in a study of neurological immune-mediated disorders. General study points: Healthy controls had more TCR clonal expansion than multiple sclerosis, which showed the least, whereas HTLV-1-associated myelopathy showed the most. The repertoires of 18 of 34 multiple sclerosis patients were placed by phylogenetic grouping in a single related-CDR3 cluster, which may be a signature.

CDR3 length: 14 residues. Looked up from germline, CDR1 is LNHDA and CDR2 is SQIVND (reference sequence). V dropped 5 bases and J dropped 1 base, with 11 bases sitting between them. A 10-nucleotide random UMI tagged transcripts in template-switch 5'RACE cDNA synthesis. TCRdb re-called the 5' RACE reads with MiXCR, one entry per CDR3 protein. The sample yields almost 85,000 distinct CDR3 sequences, around 2.6% seen once. In this sample, this clonotype turned up many times. Its antigen is still unknown. The chain is built from TRBV19 and TRBJ1-1; no clear D. The sequenced sample was PBMCs. The source is a woman aged 30 to 39 with multiple sclerosis. The CDR3 DNA is TGTGCCAGTAGTGAAGGGCGGTGGAACACTGAAGCTTTCTTT. Its protein is CASSEGRWNTEAFF.